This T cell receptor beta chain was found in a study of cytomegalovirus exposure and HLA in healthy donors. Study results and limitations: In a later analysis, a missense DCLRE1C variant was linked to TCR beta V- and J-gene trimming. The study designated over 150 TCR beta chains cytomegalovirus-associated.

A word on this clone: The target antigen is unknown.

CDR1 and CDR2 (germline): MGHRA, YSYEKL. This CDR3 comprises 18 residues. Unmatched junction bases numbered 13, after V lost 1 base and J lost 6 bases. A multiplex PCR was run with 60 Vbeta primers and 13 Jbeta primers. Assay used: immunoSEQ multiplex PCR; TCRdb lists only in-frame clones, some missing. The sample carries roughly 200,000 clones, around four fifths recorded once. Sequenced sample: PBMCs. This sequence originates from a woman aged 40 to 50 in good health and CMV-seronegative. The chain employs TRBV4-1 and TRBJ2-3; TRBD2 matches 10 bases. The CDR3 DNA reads TGCGCCAGCAGCCAAGTCCCCGCGGGTAGCGGGAGGATGGATACGCAGTATTTT. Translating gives CASSQVPAGSGRMDTQYF.